The 11 T cell receptor beta chains presented below share a single source sample, sequenced in a study of T cell repertoires in cytomegalovirus infection. TCRdb reprocessed the reads via MiXCR and lists one record per CDR3 protein. Among 100,000 to 150,000 distinct CDR3 sequences listed, more than 7% were seen once. Sample: PBMCs. The receptors originated from a human donor in good health (CMV status not recorded). Some clones in this sample may be carry-over from other donors' samples.

This clonotype was counted at least ten times. The chain uses TRBV5-6 and TRBJ2-1; D remains ambiguous. The ends were cut back, 0 bases at V and 10 bases at J, with 5 bases in the middle. The CDR3 totals 11 residues. Germline CDR1 is SGHDT and CDR2 is YYEEEE. The DNA for the CDR3 is TGTGCCAGCAGCTTGGAAAGCGAGCAGTTCTTC. This sequence encodes CASSLESEQFF.

This clonotype turned up a few times. The V and J genes are TRBV20-1 and TRBJ2-1; TRBD1 is a possible D gene (6 bases). V lost 6 bases, J lost 8 bases, and 17 bases lay in between. The V gene's germline CDR1 is DFQATT and CDR2 SNEGSKA (reference sequence). The CDR3 loop spans 13 amino acids. DNA of the CDR3: TGCAGTGCATGGGACACCGTTGTACATGAGCAGTTCTTC. Protein sequence: CSAWDTVVHEQFF.

This clonotype was recorded many times. The chain couples TRBV5-4 to TRBJ1-2, with 7 positions matching TRBD1. Germline assignment: CDR1 SGHNT and CDR2 YYREEE (reference sequence). Losses at the gene ends were 2 bases for V and 7 bases for J; bases not matched to a gene: 2. This CDR3 region has 12 residues. The CDR3 region has the DNA TGTGCCAGCAGCTTCGACAGGGCTGGCTACACCTTC. Its protein is CASSFDRAGYTF.

This clonotype was seen ten or more times. The chain joins TRBV7-2 to TRBJ1-6; weak D call: TRBD1 (5 bases). V was clipped by 5 bases and J by 8 bases, with 22 bases between them. Germline CDR1 is SGHTA and CDR2 is FQGNSA. The CDR3 extends over 17 amino acids. The CDR3 region is CASSIGHLIQRDSPLHF. CDR3 in DNA: TGTGCCAGCAGCATCGGACATCTTATCCAAAGGGATTCACCCCTCCACTTT.

The table lists this clonotype with a few counts. The CDR3 coding sequence is TGCAGCGGGAGGACAGGGGGCGCAGGGGGTGGCACTGAAGCTTTCTTT. It specifies CSGRTGGAGGGTEAFF. The J gene is TRBJ1-1, the V gene TRBV29-1; 11 bases align to TRBD1. The CDR3 contains 16 residues. CDR1 and CDR2 from the germline V gene are SQVTM and ANQGSEA. V lost 7 bases to trimming and J lost 4 bases; unmatched junction nucleotides: 14.

This clonotype has a count of ten or more. This rearrangement joins TRBV7-9 to TRBJ2-5, with D possibly being TRBD1 or TRBD2 (5 bases each). CDR1 and CDR2 from the germline V gene are SEHNR and FQNEAQ (reference sequence). This CDR3 spans 15 amino acids. Deletions cut 5 bases from V and 6 bases from J, with 19 bases between. The CDR3 bases are TGTGCCAGCAGCCCACGGACGGGACGAACGAAGACCCAGTACTTC. Residues: CASSPRTGRTKTQYF.

The chain joins TRBV11-3 to TRBJ2-5; 9 positions agree with TRBD1. Germline lookup yields CDR1 SGHNT and CDR2 YENEEA. The length of the CDR3 is 13 residues. J gave up 3 bases and V 11 bases, and 7 bases lay outside the gene matches. The CDR3: CAGGGQGKETQYF. The DNA of the CDR3 is TGTGCCGGGGGGGGACAGGGAAAAGAGACCCAGTACTTC. Variable domain in full (rest from reference TRBV11-3 and TRBJ2-5): EAGVVQSPRYKIIEKKQPVAFWCNPISGHNTLYWYLQNLGQGPELLIRYENEEAVDDSQLPKDRFSAERLKGVDSTLKIQPAELGDSAVYLCAGGGQGKETQYFGPGTRLLVL.

Concerning this clonotype itself: A much more abundant neighbour one base away suggests this may be a read error. The chain links TRBV28 to TRBJ1-1; a possible D gene is TRBD1 (6 bases). The CDR3 is made up of 11 amino acids. Germline loops: CDR1 MDHEN, CDR2 SYDVKM. The CDR3 protein is CTSNRVPEAFF. CDR3 DNA: TGTACCAGCAACAGGGTTCCTGAAGCTTTCTTT.

There are many counts of this clonotype. This chain joins TRBV19 and TRBJ2-2, with D possibly matching TRBD2 (7 bases). The length of the CDR3 is 16 residues. Per the germline V gene, CDR1 is LNHDA and CDR2 is SQIVND (reference sequence). V lost 10 bases, J lost 4 bases, and 22 bases lay in between. The CDR3 sequence: CATAGNRGALTGELFF. Here the CDR3 DNA reads TGTGCCACCGCGGGGAACCGGGGGGCCCTCACCGGGGAGCTGTTTTTT. The variable domain in full, with the rest retrieved from reference TRBV19 and TRBJ2-2, is DGGITQSPKYLFRKEGQNVTLSCEQNLNHDAMYWYRQDPGQGLRLIYYSQIVNDFQKGDIAEGYSVSREKKESFPLTVTSAQKNPTAFYLCATAGNRGALTGELFFGEGSRLTVL.

There are many counts of this clonotype. The chain has TRBV7-2 and TRBJ2-3; 9 nucleotides align to TRBD2. The CDR3 runs 17 residues. CDR1 is SGHTA, CDR2 FQGNSA, per germline. With V trimmed by 6 bases and J by 0 bases, 10 bases remained unmatched. CDR3 in amino acids: CASRPDIAGASTDTQYF. CDR3 DNA sequence: TGTGCCAGCAGACCAGATATAGCGGGAGCCAGCACAGATACGCAGTATTTT.

This clonotype was counted ten times or more. The rearrangement joins TRBV7-2 to TRBJ1-1; the D gene is possibly TRBD1 (5 bases). Germline assignment: CDR1 SGHTA and CDR2 FQGNSA. V shed 4 bases and J shed 8 bases, with 14 bases lying between them. The CDR3 spans 13 residues. As DNA, the CDR3 is TGTGCCAGCAGCTCGGGGCCCTTTGCCGAAGCTTTCTTT. Amino acid sequence: CASSSGPFAEAFF.